Listed below are T cell receptor beta chains from one sample, sequenced in a study of blood T cell repertoires in COVID-19. The protocol was immunoSEQ multiplex PCR, while the TCRdb copy is restricted to in-frame clones and leaves out a portion. Of more than 150,000 clones detected, about 77% appear once; the ten largest clones hold about 14%. Material: peripheral blood. The origin of the receptors is a woman older than 75 with acute or convalescent COVID-19. Both conserved end residues are part of each CDR3.

>TRBJ1-1|TRBV24-1
CASRGPNTEAFF
>TRBJ2-7|TRBV27
CASSWTSGSYEQYF
>TRBJ2-3|TRBV27
CASSSAGTDTQYF
>TRBJ2-1|TRBV5-1
CASSSMTSNEQFF
>TRBJ2-1|TRBV6-4
CASSDMTSGRGNEQFF
>TRBJ2-7|TRBV4-2
CASSQDGAGIPYEQYF
>TRBJ2-6|TRBV3-1/TRBV3-2
CASSQADRVPHANVLTF
>TRBJ2-3|TRBV4-2
CASSQGGGGADTQYF
>TRBJ1-1|TRBV5-1
CASSIKPGQVDTEAFF
>TRBJ2-2|TRBV5-6
CASRGANTGELFF
>TRBJ2-2|TRBV27
CASSLQTGELFF
>TRBJ2-3|TRBV5-1
CASSLEAATDTQYF
>TRBJ1-5|TRBV19
CASSPYGGAGEPQHF
>TRBJ2-5|TRBV5-1
CASSLVGQGARETQYF
>TRBJ1-3|TRBV18
CASSPRPGTGFRHGNTIYF
>TRBJ2-7|TRBV28
CASGLAGDPPYEQYF
>TRBJ1-1|TRBV18
CASSPRVAGAAEAFF
>TRBJ1-1|TRBV28
CASSLYRGAFF
>TRBJ2-5|TRBV27
CASSFGGVETQYF
>TRBJ1-5|TRBV6-6
CASRGQGISNQPQHF
>TRBJ1-2|TRBV5-1
CASSFSGDAGGYTF
>TRBJ1-5|TRBV4-1
CASSQEADRGLGQPQHF
>TRBJ1-5|TRBV2
CASSGDRDQPQHF
>TRBJ1-1|TRBV6-5
CASTRDRNTEAFF
>TRBJ2-3|TRBV11-2
CASSLRDRGPDTQYF
>TRBJ2-5|TRBV3-1/TRBV3-2
CASSLKPGLAGSQETQYF
>TRBJ2-7|TRBV28
CASSLKAGGPYEQYF
>TRBJ1-1|TRBV7-3
CASSSQENTEAFF
>TRBJ2-4|TRBV28
CASKKTGLYIQYF
>TRBJ2-2|TRBV7-2
CASRPAGRGTGELFF
>TRBJ2-3|TRBV2
CASSDQRVTDTQYF
>TRBJ1-2|TRBV4-1
CASSRPQGGGYGYTF
>TRBJ1-1|TRBV2
CASSRETGSAEAFF
>TRBJ1-2|TRBV5-1
CASSLGDKNGGYTF
>TRBJ2-6|TRBV5-1
CASRFADRAGANVLTF
>TRBJ2-7|TRBV6-1
CASSESGTSAYF
>TRBJ2-1|TRBV7-9
CASSFPGSGDNEQFF
>TRBJ1-6|TRBV9
CASSPTRTRNSPLHF
>TRBJ2-7|TRBV7-9
CASSPRTSGRAYEQYF
>TRBJ1-2|TRBV29-1
CGGGQTNYGYTF
>TRBJ2-7|TRBV30
CAWSTGLSEQYF
>TRBJ2-5|TRBV4-2
CASSLGLAGGGQETQYF
>TRBJ2-2|TRBV5-4
CASSTGQGRTGELFF